One and the same sample provided the 15 T cell receptor beta chains below, sequenced in a study of low-dose radiotherapy and immunotherapy resistance in tumors. Amplification of TCRs used a constant-region primer and V-primer adapter for 15 to 25 PCR cycles. Each CDR3 protein is one row after TCRdb ran MiXCR on the reads. The data contain under 60,000 distinct CDR3 sequences, around 35% of them singletons. Documented time point: after trial treatment. Stated treatment: LDRT plus nivolumab, ipilimumab, low-dose cyclophosphamide and aspirin (RACIN trial). The material sequenced was PBMCs, taken after low-dose radiotherapy plus immunotherapy. Receptor source: a male donor with rectosigmoid adenocarcinoma.

V usage is TRBV5-1 and J usage is TRBJ2-7; D remains unclear. The germline gives CDR1 SGHRS, CDR2 YFSETQ. The CDR3 has 14 residues. The V gene lost 0 bases and the J gene lost 2 bases, with 9 bases spanning the gap. CDR3 region: CASSLAQATYEQYF. In DNA form, the CDR3 reads TGCGCCAGCAGCTTGGCTCAGGCGACCTACGAGCAGTACTTC. Variable domain in full (rest from reference TRBV5-1 and TRBJ2-7): KAGVTQTPRYLIKTRGQQVTLSCSPISGHRSVSWYQQTPGQGLQFLFEYFSETQRNKGNFPGRFSGRQFSNSRSEMNVSTLELGDSALYLCASSLAQATYEQYFGPGTRLTVT.

Only one count was recorded for this clonotype. This rearrangement joins TRBV20-1 to TRBJ1-6; D is unresolved. CDR1 is DFQATT and CDR2 is SNEGSKA in the germline V gene (reference sequence). The V gene lost 3 bases and the J gene lost 0 bases, with 9 bases spanning the gap. The CDR3 totals 15 residues. The CDR3 loop is CSARRGSSYNSPLHF. CDR3 bases: TGCAGTGCTAGGCGCGGTAGCTCCTATAATTCACCCCTCCACTTT.

This clonotype showed up just once. This sequence joins TRBV5-6 and TRBJ2-1; TRBD1 aligns across 9 bases. There are 13 residues in the CDR3. CDR1 and CDR2 (germline): SGHDT, YYEEEE. The V segment lost 4 bases and the J segment 9 bases; nucleotides outside the gene matches: 5. As DNA, the CDR3 is TGTGCCAGCAGCGGCCCGACAGGGGGTGAGCAGTTCTTC. Amino acid sequence: CASSGPTGGEQFF.

At least ten counts were recorded for this clonotype. V usage is TRBV6-2 or TRBV6-3 and J usage is TRBJ2-7; TRBD1 aligns across 8 bases. Germline trimming cut 5 bases from V and 3 bases from J; bases unmatched to any gene: 3. Germline V gives CDR1 MNHEY, CDR2 SVGEGT. This CDR3 spans 13 amino acids. The CDR3 DNA follows: TGTGCCAGCAGTCCGGGGACAGGCTACGAGCAGTACTTC. Its translation: CASSPGTGYEQYF.

This clonotype was found many times. The J gene is TRBJ2-7, the V gene TRBV5-1; D may be TRBD1 or TRBD2 (5 bases each). V shed 4 bases and J shed 2 bases, with 16 bases lying between them. The V gene's germline CDR1 is SGHRS and CDR2 YFSETQ. The CDR3 extends over 15 amino acids. The CDR3, as DNA: TGCGCCAGCAGCGAGTCCGGGACGGCTACCTACGAGCAGTACTTC. The encoded protein is CASSESGTATYEQYF.

The chain joins TRBV6-5 to TRBJ2-3; 8 bases line up with TRBD2. This CDR3 region has 15 residues. Germline CDR1 and CDR2: MNHEY and SVGAGI. V was pared by 5 bases and J by 3 bases, with 7 bases of the junction left unmatched. In nucleotides, the CDR3 is TGTGCCAGCAGTGGACAAAGCGGGGGAACAGATACGCAGTATTTT. The encoded protein is CASSGQSGGTDTQYF.

The V and J genes are TRBV28 and TRBJ1-5, with 9 bases identical to TRBD1. This CDR3 spans 14 amino acids. V dropped 9 bases and J dropped 6; count of bases not matched to a gene: 9. The germline V gene has CDR1 MDHEN and CDR2 SYDVKM. CDR3 amino acids: CASLDRGITQPQHF. DNA of the CDR3: TGTGCCAGTCTAGACAGGGGGATTACTCAGCCCCAGCATTTT.

The table lists this clonotype with many counts. J is TRBJ2-5 and V is TRBV20-1, with no clear D. The CDR3 has 15 residues. Germline V gives CDR1 DFQATT, CDR2 SNEGSKA (reference sequence). The V end was cut by 0 bases, the J end by 5 bases, with 16 bases between. CDR3 residues: CSAREPGLKLETQYF. The CDR3 DNA sequence: TGCAGTGCTAGAGAACCCGGGCTCAAACTGGAGACCCAGTACTTC.

V gene TRBV6-2 or TRBV6-3 combines with J gene TRBJ2-4; 7 nucleotides align to TRBD1. The germline gives CDR1 MNHEY, CDR2 SVGEGT. The CDR3 sequence is 15 residues long. V gave up 5 bases and J gave up 4 bases; unmatched junction bases: 8. CDR3 in amino acids: CASSESVGQKNIQYF. CDR3 bases: TGTGCCAGCAGTGAATCCGTGGGACAGAAAAACATTCAGTACTTC.

This clonotype was seen ten or more times. The rearrangement uses TRBV5-4 and TRBJ2-7; D perhaps matches TRBD1 (7 bases). V shed 0 bases and J shed 3 bases, with 10 bases lying between them. The CDR3 is 14 amino acids. Germline V CDR1 and CDR2: SGHNT, YYREEE (reference sequence). CDR3 in amino acids: CASSLAGGFYEQYF. DNA of the CDR3: TGTGCCAGCAGCTTGGCAGGGGGGTTCTACGAGCAGTACTTC.

This chain connects TRBV6-5 to TRBJ1-2; tentatively, D is TRBD1 (6 bases). Trimming removed 0 bases at V and 3 bases at J, with 14 bases between. CDR3 size: 16 residues. In germline, CDR1 is MNHEY, CDR2 SVGAGI. This CDR3 reads CASSYSAQQGHYGYTF. CDR3 bases: TGTGCCAGCAGTTACTCGGCCCAACAGGGCCACTATGGCTACACCTTC.

The J gene is TRBJ2-7, the V gene TRBV2, with no clear D. This CDR3 has 15 residues. V lost 4 bases and J 6 bases, leaving 19 bases between the germline ends. Per the germline V gene, CDR1 is SNHLY and CDR2 is FYNNEI. The CDR3 coding sequence is TGTGCCAGCAGTGTCTTTAGGCCCCCTGGGCTCGAGCAGTACTTC. Translation: CASSVFRPPGLEQYF.

This clonotype was recorded many times. CDR3 bases: TGCGCCAGCAGCTTGGGGAGCCAGTACAATGAGCAGTTCTTC. Residues: CASSLGSQYNEQFF. The J gene is TRBJ2-1, the V gene TRBV5-1; no clear D gene. The CDR3 runs to 14 residues. V was pared by 0 bases and J by 4 bases, with 8 bases between. Germline CDR1 and CDR2: SGHRS and YFSETQ.

This clonotype has ten or more counts. In DNA form, the CDR3 reads TGTGCCAGCAGTACGAGGACGGCGAATGAGCAGTTCTTC. Amino acid sequence: CASSTRTANEQFF. This chain joins TRBV12-3 or TRBV12-4 and TRBJ2-1; D gene uncertain. The CDR3 sequence is 13 residues long. Trimming shortened V by 5 bases and J by 7 bases, and 12 bases separated the two germline ends.

In the case of this clonotype: The likely explanation is a read error, given a far larger clone one base away. The chain has TRBV4-3 and TRBJ2-7; perhaps TRBD2 as D (5 bases). V lost 0 bases, J lost 7 bases, and 25 bases lay in between. This CDR3 region has 18 residues. Germline CDR1 LGHNA, CDR2 YSLEER. This CDR3 is CASSQDIIVRGDNNEQYF. The DNA of the CDR3 is TGCGCCAGCAGCCAAGATATCATCGTACGGGGAGACAACAATGAGCAGTACTTC.